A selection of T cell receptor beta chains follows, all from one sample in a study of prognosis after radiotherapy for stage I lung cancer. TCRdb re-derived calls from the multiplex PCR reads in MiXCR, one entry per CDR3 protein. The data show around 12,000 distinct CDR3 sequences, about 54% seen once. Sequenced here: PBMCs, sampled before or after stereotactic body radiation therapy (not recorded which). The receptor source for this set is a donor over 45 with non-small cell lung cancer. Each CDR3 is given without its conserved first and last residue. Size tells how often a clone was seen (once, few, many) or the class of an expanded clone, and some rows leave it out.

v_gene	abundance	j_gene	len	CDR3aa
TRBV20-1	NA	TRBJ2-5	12	SAGGTSGRETQY
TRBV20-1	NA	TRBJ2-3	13	SATGTSGRTDTQY
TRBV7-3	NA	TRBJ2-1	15	ASSLTFSAGAYNEQF
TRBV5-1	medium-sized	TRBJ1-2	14	ASSLGVDDSYYGYT
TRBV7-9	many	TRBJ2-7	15	ASSLEGLAGARYEQY
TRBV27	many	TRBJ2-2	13	ASSLYRQQAGELF
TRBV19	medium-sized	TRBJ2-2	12	ATRRTVNTGELF
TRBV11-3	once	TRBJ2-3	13	ASRFGTSDSDTKY
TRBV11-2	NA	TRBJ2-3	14	ASSTNRLAGVDTQY
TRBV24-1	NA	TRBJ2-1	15	ATSDVGTGGASNEQF
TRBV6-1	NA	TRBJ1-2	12	ASSRFGGFYGYT
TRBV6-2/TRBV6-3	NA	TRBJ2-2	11	ASRPLNTGDLF